This TCR beta chain was captured by sequencing in a study of blood T cell repertoires in COVID-19. Study in general: Sites in the United States, Italy and Spain provided acute and convalescent COVID-19 samples. PBMCs, B-cell-depleted T cells, or T cells were the source of the cDNA or gDNA that made up the material.

In the authors' workflow: The authors estimated nucleated cell counts from reference gene primer amplification. Using immunoSEQ multiplex PCR, the repertoire was profiled, and TCRdb retains in-frame clones only, with some absent. V, J and clone size derive from that table, while D and trimming were established from the DNA sequence. The data show some 130,000 clones, with 81% seen just once and about 8.4% held by the top ten. The V gene's germline CDR1 is SGHTA and CDR2 FQGNSA. This CDR3 has 15 amino acids. V lost 4 bases, J lost 6 bases, and 7 bases stayed unmatched. The chain employs TRBV7-2 and TRBJ2-3, with TRBD2 matching 10 bases. This TCR derives from a woman aged 60-70 years with active or convalescent COVID-19. Sequencing was done on a sample of peripheral blood. CDR3 sequence reads: CASSSAGGPRDTQYF. DNA of the CDR3: TGTGCCAGCAGCTCAGCGGGAGGGCCTCGGGATACGCAGTATTTT.